This entry features one T cell receptor beta chain sequence. Looked up from germline, CDR1 is KGHSH and CDR2 is LQKENI. The junction had 6 bases not matched to a gene; V was cut back by 4 bases and J by 2 bases. There are 16 residues in the CDR3. 13 Jbeta primers and 60 Vbeta primers were used for the PCR. The assay was immunoSEQ multiplex PCR, and TCRdb's table has in-frame clones only and misses some. The sample lists some 95,000 clones; 80% were seen once. This sample stems from a study of cytomegalovirus exposure and HLA in healthy donors. The TCR sequence derives from a man younger than 40 in good health and CMV-seronegative. Sequencing input: PBMCs. The chain combines TRBV18 with TRBJ2-3, with 10 positions matching TRBD2. The CDR3 DNA reads as TGTGCCAGCTCACGAGCGGGGGGGACATCCACAGATACGCAGTATTTT. The encoded protein is CASSRAGGTSTDTQYF. The whole variable domain, filled in from reference TRBV18 and TRBJ2-3, reads NAGVMQNPRHLVRRRGQEARLRCSPMKGHSHVYWYRQLPEEGLKFMVYLQKENIIDESGMPKERFSAEFPKEGPSILRIQQVVRGDSAAYFCASSRAGGTSTDTQYFGPGTRLTVL.